The next 26 T cell receptor beta chains were all read from a single sample in a study of cytomegalovirus exposure and HLA in healthy donors. It was with 60 Vbeta and 13 Jbeta primers that the PCR ran. TCRdb's copy holds only in-frame clones and misses some; the assay was immunoSEQ multiplex PCR. The sample records approximately 220,000 clones, around 79% being singletons. Sequencing was carried out using PBMCs. These TCRs come from a girl under 10 years old in good health and CMV-seronegative.

This chain links TRBV6-1 with TRBJ2-1; 7 nucleotides match TRBD1. Germline CDR1 reads MNHNS; CDR2 reads SASEGT. V lost 9 bases, J lost 6 bases, and 8 bases stayed unmatched. CDR3 length equals 13 residues. The CDR3 bases are TGTGCCAGTCCGGGACAGACTCTCAATGAGCAGTTCTTC. This encodes CASPGQTLNEQFF.

In this sample, this clone turned up once. This chain connects TRBV6-5 to TRBJ1-1; TRBD1 aligns across 9 bases. This CDR3 has 15 residues. Germline CDR1 MNHEY, CDR2 SVGAGI. Trimming took 5 bases from V and 5 from J; bases not matched to a gene: 9. The CDR3 sequence is CASSRGGQGETEAFF. The CDR3 DNA reads TGTGCCAGCAGTCGCGGGGGACAGGGTGAAACTGAAGCTTTCTTT.

The chain uses TRBV11-1 and TRBJ2-1; 10 positions agree with TRBD2. The CDR3 covers 14 residues. Trimming at V came to 4 bases and at J to 8 bases, leaving 5 bases not matched to a gene. Per the germline V gene, CDR1 is SGHAT and CDR2 is FQDESV (reference sequence). In nucleotides, the CDR3 is TGTGCCAGCAGCTCTAGCGGGGGATGGGATGAGCAGTTCTTC. Residues: CASSSSGGWDEQFF. The entire variable domain, with the rest obtained from reference TRBV11-1 and TRBJ2-1, is as follows: EAEVAQSPRYKITEKSQAVAFWCDPISGHATLYWYRQILGQGPELLVQFQDESVVDDSQLPKDRFSAERLKGVDSTLKIQPAELGDSAMYLCASSSSGGWDEQFFGPGTRLTVL.

This clone came up a few times. V usage is TRBV5-1 and J usage is TRBJ2-2; D might be TRBD2 (8 bases). The CDR3 is made up of 15 amino acids. Germline V gene lookup returns CDR1 SGHRS and CDR2 YFSETQ. The V and J ends lost 4 bases and 7 bases respectively, with 17 bases between them. The CDR3 DNA follows: TGCGCCAGCAGCCTCCGGGAGGGGGCTGGCGGGGAGCTGTTTTTT. Translation: CASSLREGAGGELFF.

The V gene is TRBV2, the J gene TRBJ1-1; 8 nucleotides align to TRBD1. Trimming took 6 bases from V and 3 from J; bases not matched to a gene: 6. The CDR3 runs 14 residues. CDR1 and CDR2 (germline): SNHLY, FYNNEI. CDR3 amino acids: CASSQDRAYTEAFF. The CDR3 nucleotides read TGTGCCAGCAGCCAGGACAGGGCTTACACTGAAGCTTTCTTT.

This chain uses TRBV15 with TRBJ1-1; unclear D gene. The CDR3 is made up of 16 amino acids. The germline V gene has CDR1 LNHNV and CDR2 YYDKDF (reference sequence). Trimming removed 0 bases from V and 1 base from J, with 12 bases in between. The CDR3 nucleotides are TGTGCCACCAGCAGAGATCTCCCATGGAGGAACACTGAAGCTTTCTTT. Encoded protein: CATSRDLPWRNTEAFF.

CDR3 coding DNA: TGTGCCAGCAGCCCCCATGGGAGGGGCTCCTACAATGAGCAGTTCTTC. This sequence encodes CASSPHGRGSYNEQFF. J is TRBJ2-1 and V is TRBV5-5, with 7 bases lining up with TRBD2. V trimming: 4 bases; J trimming: 0 bases; junction bases outside the gene matches: 7. Germline assignment: CDR1 SGHKS and CDR2 YYEKEE (reference sequence). The CDR3 sequence is 16 residues long.

V gene TRBV6-5 combines with J gene TRBJ2-5; tentatively, D is TRBD1 (6 bases). The CDR3 sequence is 13 residues long. Germline V CDR1 and CDR2: MNHEY, SVGAGI. V lost 5 bases to trimming and J lost 3 bases, with 10 bases between them. The CDR3 loop is CASSPGTKETQYF. The DNA of the CDR3 is TGTGCCAGCAGTCCCGGGACAAAAGAGACCCAGTACTTC.

The sample holds a few counts of this clone. This chain links TRBV6-5 with TRBJ1-3; TRBD1 agrees at 7 bases. V was pared by 6 bases and J by 2 bases, with 1 base of the junction left unmatched. Germline CDR1 MNHEY, CDR2 SVGAGI. The CDR3 is 13 residues long. CDR3 sequence reads: CASRRGPGNTIYF. Written as DNA, the CDR3 is TGTGCCAGCAGGAGGGGGCCTGGAAACACCATATATTTT.

Only one count was recorded for this clone. The chain joins TRBV14 to TRBJ2-7; D is perhaps TRBD2 (5 bases). CDR1 and CDR2 from the germline V gene are SGHDN and FVKESK. The V end was cut by 6 bases, the J end by 3 bases, with 15 bases between. There are 14 residues in the CDR3. CDR3 loop: CASSPGFQNYEQYF. DNA of the CDR3: TGTGCCAGCAGTCCGGGATTTCAAAACTACGAGCAGTACTTC.

CDR3 loop: CASQGLVYMNTEAFF. In DNA form, the CDR3 reads TGTGCCTCCCAGGGCCTAGTCTACATGAACACTGAAGCTTTCTTT. The V and J genes are TRBV30 and TRBJ1-1; tentative D call: TRBD1 (5 bases). Germline-derived CDR1 and CDR2 are GTSNPN and SVGIG (reference sequence). The length of the CDR3 is 15 residues. V was trimmed by 7 bases and J by 0 bases, leaving 18 bases between them.

The V gene is TRBV7-9, the J gene TRBJ1-6, with 9 bases lining up with TRBD1. The CDR3 sequence is 14 residues long. The germline CDR1 and CDR2 sequences are SEHNR and FQNEAQ (reference sequence). V shed 9 bases and J 6 bases; nucleotides not matched to a gene: 6. The CDR3 sequence is CASTPGQGNSPLHF. The CDR3 bases are TGTGCCAGTACTCCGGGACAGGGTAATTCACCCCTCCACTTT. Looking up the rest from reference TRBV7-9 and TRBJ1-6 gives the full variable domain: DTGVSQNPRHKITKRGQNVTFRCDPISEHNRLYWYRQTLGQGPEFLTYFQNEAQLEKSRLLSDRFSAERPKGSFSTLEIQRTEQGDSAMYLCASTPGQGNSPLHFGNGTRLTVT.

The chain recombines TRBV5-4 with TRBJ1-1; the match to TRBD1 covers 8 bases. The CDR3 runs to 15 residues. From germline, CDR1 is SGHNT and CDR2 YYREEE (reference sequence). J was trimmed by 4 bases and V by 5 bases; bases with no gene match: 10. CDR3: CASSLSGTGGTEAFF. The CDR3 bases are TGTGCCAGCAGTCTGAGTGGAACAGGGGGCACTGAAGCTTTCTTT.

The chain links TRBV28 to TRBJ1-1; D is ambiguous. V was shortened by 3 bases and J by 1 base, with 9 bases between the two germline ends. The CDR3 is 14 amino acids. The V gene's germline CDR1 is MDHEN and CDR2 SYDVKM. Here the CDR3 reads CASSLSGRNTEAFF. The CDR3 region has the DNA TGTGCCAGCAGTTTGTCGGGTCGGAACACTGAAGCTTTCTTT.

V is TRBV12-5 and J is TRBJ1-2; D is uncertain. The CDR3 is 14 residues long. Trimming stripped 0 bases from V and 6 bases from J, with 11 bases between. Germline V gene data show CDR1 as LGHNT and CDR2 as FRNRAP. As DNA, the CDR3 is TGTGCTAGTGGTTTGGTACTTCAAGTGGATGGCTACACCTTC. Protein product: CASGLVLQVDGYTF.

The chain uses TRBV29-1 and TRBJ2-7, with TRBD1 as a possible D gene (6 bases). The CDR3 loop spans 12 amino acids. Trimming pared 3 bases from V and 5 bases from J, leaving 11 bases between. Germline CDR1 reads SQVTM; CDR2 reads ANQGSEA. Here the CDR3 reads CSVEARGDEQYF. CDR3 nucleotide sequence: TGCAGCGTTGAGGCCAGGGGCGACGAGCAGTACTTC.

The V and J genes are TRBV6-6 and TRBJ1-4; D gene unclear. The CDR3 has 13 residues. The germline V gene has CDR1 MNHNY and CDR2 SVGAGI (reference sequence). V gave up 6 bases and J gave up 8 bases, with 13 bases separating them. This chain's CDR3 is CASRFTMREKLFF. The CDR3 coding sequence is TGTGCCAGCAGGTTCACGATGCGGGAAAAACTGTTTTTT.

This clone came up a few times. V usage is TRBV5-1 and J usage is TRBJ2-7; TRBD1 is a possible D gene (6 bases). Germline V CDR1 and CDR2: SGHRS, YFSETQ. V was trimmed by 0 bases and J by 6 bases, leaving 16 bases between them. CDR3 length: 15 residues. CDR3 coding DNA: TGCGCCAGCAGCTTGGCTCAGGGGACGACCGGCGAGCAGTACTTC. Translation: CASSLAQGTTGEQYF.

The chain employs TRBV2 and TRBJ1-2, with 10 bases fitting TRBD1. With V trimmed by 10 bases and J by 1 base, 9 bases remained unmatched. The CDR3 covers 15 residues. CDR1 and CDR2 from the germline V gene are SNHLY and FYNNEI. The CDR3 coding sequence is TGTGCCATCCCCCCGGGACAGGGGATTAACTATGGCTACACCTTC. It translates to CAIPPGQGINYGYTF.

This chain connects TRBV19 to TRBJ1-4, with 7 bases fitting TRBD1. The V segment lost 3 bases and the J segment 1 base; nucleotides outside the gene matches: 2. CDR3 length: 15 amino acids. The germline gives CDR1 LNHDA, CDR2 SQIVND (reference sequence). The CDR3 region is CASSMRTGTNEKLFF. CDR3 DNA: TGTGCCAGTAGTATGAGGACAGGAACTAATGAAAAACTGTTTTTT.

The V and J genes are TRBV27 and TRBJ1-6; 10 bases match TRBD1. This CDR3 contains 15 residues. CDR1 and CDR2 from the germline V gene are MNHEY and SMNVEV (reference sequence). Losses at the gene ends were 6 bases for V and 9 bases for J; bases not matched to a gene: 8. DNA of the CDR3: TGTGCCAGCAGCAGACCGGGACAGGGGATTTCACCCCTCCACTTT. This gives the protein CASSRPGQGISPLHF.

J is TRBJ1-6 and V is TRBV2; a possible D gene is TRBD1 (6 bases). V was pared by 4 bases and J by 8 bases, with 18 bases between. The germline gives CDR1 SNHLY, CDR2 FYNNEI. CDR3 length: 16 amino acids. This chain's CDR3 is CASSVSPRQDYSPLHF. CDR3 DNA sequence: TGTGCCAGCAGTGTAAGTCCCCGACAGGATTATTCACCCCTCCACTTT.

This clone was seen only a few times. The CDR3 DNA reads TGTGCCAGCAGTGAACCGGGAGGCAGCTATTACGAGCAGTACTTC. Its protein product is CASSEPGGSYYEQYF. V usage is TRBV2 and J usage is TRBJ2-7, with 7 bases identical to TRBD2. The CDR3 has 15 amino acids. J gave up 4 bases and V 2 bases, and 8 bases lay outside the gene matches. The germline CDR1 and CDR2 sequences are SNHLY and FYNNEI.

This clone appeared a single time. The rearrangement uses TRBV5-6 and TRBJ1-2, with 7 bases aligning to TRBD1. In germline, CDR1 is SGHDT, CDR2 YYEEEE. The CDR3 covers 14 residues. V shed 6 bases and J 2 bases; nucleotides not matched to a gene: 7. The CDR3 bases are TGTGCCAGCACCTGGGGGGACAGCAACTATGGCTACACCTTC. This codes for CASTWGDSNYGYTF.

The chain joins TRBV4-2 to TRBJ2-1, with 8 bases matching TRBD2. This CDR3 comprises 17 residues. CDR1 and CDR2 (germline): LGHNA, YNFKEQ. Losses at the gene ends were 3 bases for V and 5 bases for J; bases not matched to a gene: 12. CDR3 nucleotides: TGTGCCAGCAGCCAGGAGTACGGGGGGGGTCTAAACAATGAGCAGTTCTTC. Translated, it gives CASSQEYGGGLNNEQFF.

This clone was counted only a few times. The chain uses TRBV5-1 and TRBJ2-1; TRBD2 aligns across 10 bases. V trimming: 2 bases; J trimming: 13 bases; junction bases outside the gene matches: 3. Germline V gene lookup returns CDR1 SGHRS and CDR2 YFSETQ. This CDR3 region has 12 residues. The CDR3 sequence: CASSFLAGEQFF. In nucleotides, the CDR3 is TGCGCCAGCAGCTTCCTAGCGGGAGAACAGTTCTTC. The variable domain in full, completed from reference TRBV5-1 and TRBJ2-1, reads KAGVTQTPRYLIKTRGQQVTLSCSPISGHRSVSWYQQTPGQGLQFLFEYFSETQRNKGNFPGRFSGRQFSNSRSEMNVSTLELGDSALYLCASSFLAGEQFFGPGTRLTVL.